This T cell receptor beta chain came from a study of blood T cell repertoires in COVID-19. Study details: Specimens from acute and convalescent COVID-19 originated in the United States, Italy and Spain. Nucleic acid was either cDNA or gDNA, and it came from T cells, B-cell-depleted T cells, or PBMCs.

In germline, CDR1 is SGHTS, CDR2 YDEGEE. V dropped 4 bases and J dropped 2 bases, with 15 bases sitting between them. This CDR3 region has 16 residues. TCRdb's table, derived via immunoSEQ multiplex PCR, lists solely in-frame clones and lacks some. The sample yields approximately 65,000 clones, just over 85% seen once. The TCR originated in a man in his forties with acute or convalescent COVID-19. The sample comprised peripheral blood. This chain joins TRBV5-8 and TRBJ2-2; D ambiguous. The chain's CDR3 is CASSPNVSPNTGELFF. The CDR3, as DNA: TGTGCCAGCAGCCCGAACGTGAGCCCCAACACCGGGGAGCTGTTTTTT. Complete variable domain (other parts from reference TRBV5-8 and TRBJ2-2): EAGVTQSPTHLIKTRGQQATLRCSPISGHTSVYWYQQALGLGLQFLLWYDEGEERNRGNFPPRFSGRQFPNYSSELNVNALELEDSALYLCASSPNVSPNTGELFFGEGSRLTVL.